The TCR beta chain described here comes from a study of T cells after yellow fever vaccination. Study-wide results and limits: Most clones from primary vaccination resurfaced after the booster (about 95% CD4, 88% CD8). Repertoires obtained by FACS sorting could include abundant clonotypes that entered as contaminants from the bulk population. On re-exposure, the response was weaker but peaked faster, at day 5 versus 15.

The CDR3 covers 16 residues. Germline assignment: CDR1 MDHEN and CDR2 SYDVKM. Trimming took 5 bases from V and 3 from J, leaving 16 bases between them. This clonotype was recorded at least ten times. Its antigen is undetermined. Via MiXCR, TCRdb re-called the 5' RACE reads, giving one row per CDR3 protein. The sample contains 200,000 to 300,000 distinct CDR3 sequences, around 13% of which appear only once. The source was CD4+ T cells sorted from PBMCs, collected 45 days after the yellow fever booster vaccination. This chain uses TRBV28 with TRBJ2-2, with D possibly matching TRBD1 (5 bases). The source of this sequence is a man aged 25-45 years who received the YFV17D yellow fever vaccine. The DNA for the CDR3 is TGTGCCAGCAGTGGCAGGGTTCCTAGGGACACCGGGGAGCTGTTTTTT. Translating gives CASSGRVPRDTGELFF.